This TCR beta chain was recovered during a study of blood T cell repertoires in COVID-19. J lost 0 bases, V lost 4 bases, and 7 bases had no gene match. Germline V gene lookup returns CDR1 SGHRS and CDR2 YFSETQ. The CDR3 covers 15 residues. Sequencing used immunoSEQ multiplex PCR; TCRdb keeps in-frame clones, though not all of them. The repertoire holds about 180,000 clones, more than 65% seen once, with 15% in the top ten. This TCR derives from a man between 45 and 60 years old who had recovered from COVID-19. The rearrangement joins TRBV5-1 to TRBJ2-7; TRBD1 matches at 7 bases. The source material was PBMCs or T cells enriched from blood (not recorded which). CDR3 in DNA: TGCGCCAGCAGCGGAACAGGGGTGGACTCCTACGAGCAGTACTTC. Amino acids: CASSGTGVDSYEQYF.